The T cell receptor (beta chain) described here comes from a study of T-cell memory formation after mild COVID-19. The V end lost 3 bases, the J end lost 2 bases, and 11 bases lay between the germline ends. The CDR3 spans 15 residues. TCRdb called the 5' RACE reads again in MiXCR, with one record for every CDR3 protein. The sample yields about 440,000 distinct CDR3 sequences, 20% seen once. The receptor was derived from an adult woman who had mild COVID-19 (a few samples of this study predate the infection). Cell type and time point are not known. V and J are TRBV12-3 or TRBV12-4 and TRBJ1-3, with a possible D match to TRBD1 (6 bases). The source material was PBMCs or a T cell subset sorted from them (not recorded which). CDR3 sequence (DNA): TGTGCCAGCAGTTTCGTACAGGGCCCTGGAAACACCATATATTTT. Translation gives CASSFVQGPGNTIYF.